The 20 T cell receptor beta chains in this list originate from one sample, sequenced in a study of technical replicates of blood from a handful of donors. The assay was immunoSEQ multiplex PCR, and TCRdb's table has in-frame clones only and misses some. In the table there are tens of thousands of clones, around 94% of which are singletons. The sequenced material came from T cells isolated from PBMCs. Receptors originate from a human donor in good health.

V usage is TRBV10-3 and J usage is TRBJ1-1; tentative D call: TRBD1 (6 bases). This CDR3 contains 14 residues. Per the germline V gene, CDR1 is ENHRY and CDR2 is SYGVKD. Trimming shortened V by 2 bases and J by 6 bases, and 13 bases separated the two germline ends. This chain's CDR3 is CAISETGIRAEAFF. Here the CDR3 DNA reads TGTGCCATCAGTGAGACAGGGATTCGAGCTGAAGCTTTCTTT.

This chain links TRBV29-1 with TRBJ2-3; 14 nucleotides agree with TRBD2. CDR1 is SQVTM and CDR2 is ANQGSEA in the germline V gene. The CDR3 sequence is 15 residues long. V lost 7 bases to trimming and J lost 1 base; unmatched junction nucleotides: 4. CDR3 bases: TGCAGCGCCGGGACTAGCGGGGGAGGCACAGATACGCAGTATTTT. This sequence encodes CSAGTSGGGTDTQYF.

The genes are TRBV14 and TRBJ2-1, with D perhaps matching TRBD1 (9 bases). The V gene lost 4 bases and the J gene lost 7 bases, with 29 bases spanning the gap. Germline CDR1 reads SGHDN; CDR2 reads FVKESK. CDR3 length: 19 amino acids. The CDR3 sequence is CASSRRITSGGQGSNEQFF. The DNA for the CDR3 is TGTGCCAGCAGCCGTCGAATCACAAGCGGGGGACAGGGAAGTAATGAGCAGTTCTTC.

The rearrangement uses TRBV4-2 and TRBJ2-7; 12 bases are a match to TRBD2. The CDR3 totals 16 residues. V trimming: 3 bases; J trimming: 7 bases; junction bases outside the gene matches: 10. Germline CDR1 and CDR2: LGHNA and YNFKEQ. The CDR3 here is CASSQDLRLAGDEQYF. The DNA of the CDR3 is TGTGCCAGCAGCCAGGACCTCAGACTAGCGGGAGATGAGCAGTACTTC.

The CDR3 protein is CAWVKGRAREIAYGYTF. CDR3 DNA: TGTGCCTGGGTGAAGGGCAGGGCGAGAGAAATTGCCTATGGCTACACCTTC. The rearrangement joins TRBV30 to TRBJ1-2; D possibly corresponds to TRBD1 (5 bases). The CDR3 has 17 amino acids. Per the germline V gene, CDR1 is GTSNPN and CDR2 is SVGIG (reference sequence). V dropped 5 bases and J dropped 4 bases, with 26 bases sitting between them.

In this sample, this clone turned up once. The rearrangement joins TRBV5-5 to TRBJ1-2; 7 bases are shared with TRBD1. Looked up from germline, CDR1 is SGHKS and CDR2 is YYEKEE (reference sequence). J lost 0 bases, V lost 1 base, and 0 bases had no gene match. CDR3 length: 14 amino acids. The CDR3: CASSLQGANYGYTF. CDR3 in DNA: TGTGCCAGCAGCTTGCAGGGGGCTAACTATGGCTACACCTTC.

The rearrangement joins TRBV27 to TRBJ2-7; D perhaps matches TRBD2 (6 bases). The CDR3 is made up of 16 amino acids. CDR1 MNHEY and CDR2 SMNVEV come from the germline V gene (reference sequence). With 3 bases removed from V and 5 bases from J, the gap between germline ends came to 20 bases. The DNA for the CDR3 is TGTGCCAGCAGTTTTTTAGCGGAGGGGAGTTTTAACGAGCAGTACTTC. Residues: CASSFLAEGSFNEQYF.

The gene calls are TRBV7-2 and TRBJ2-1, with 7 bases aligning to TRBD2. CDR3 length: 17 residues. Germline values: CDR1 SGHTA, CDR2 FQGNSA. Trimming took 1 base from V and 4 from J; bases not matched to a gene: 10. CDR3 region: CASSLDLFTREYNEQFF. DNA for the CDR3: TGTGCCAGCAGCTTAGATCTATTTACGCGGGAGTACAATGAGCAGTTCTTC.

The chain combines TRBV19 with TRBJ2-7; TRBD1 matches at 9 bases. The CDR3 totals 14 residues. V dropped 5 bases and J dropped 6; count of bases not matched to a gene: 8. The germline V gene has CDR1 LNHDA and CDR2 SQIVND (reference sequence). DNA of the CDR3: TGTGCCAGTAGTCTACAGGGGGCGCAGTTCGAGCAGTACTTC. Translating it yields CASSLQGAQFEQYF.

The genes are TRBV2 and TRBJ2-7; 8 positions agree with TRBD1. CDR1 is SNHLY and CDR2 is FYNNEI in the germline V gene. This CDR3 is built from 16 residues. The J segment lost 0 bases and the V segment lost 7 bases, leaving 11 bases of the junction unmatched. The CDR3 loop is CASIFPGTGSSYEQYF. The CDR3 DNA reads as TGTGCCAGCATTTTCCCCGGGACAGGAAGCTCCTACGAGCAGTACTTC.

This rearrangement joins TRBV4-1 to TRBJ2-7; the match to TRBD1 covers 8 bases. The V gene's germline CDR1 is MGHRA and CDR2 YSYEKL. The CDR3 runs 16 residues. V dropped 0 bases and J dropped 5; count of bases not matched to a gene: 9. CDR3 sequence reads: CASSQDLRTGFDEQYF. CDR3 nucleotide sequence: TGCGCCAGCAGCCAAGATCTTCGGACAGGGTTCGACGAGCAGTACTTC.

The chain is built from TRBV14 and TRBJ2-3, with unresolved D. Germline V CDR1 and CDR2: SGHDN, FVKESK. With 1 base removed from V and 1 base from J, the gap between germline ends came to 6 bases. The CDR3 sequence is 14 residues long. CDR3 coding DNA: TGTGCCAGCAGCCAAGGAATAGGCACAGATACGCAGTATTTT. It is translated as CASSQGIGTDTQYF.

The J gene is TRBJ1-3, the V gene TRBV4-3, with D tentatively TRBD1 (5 bases). V lost 0 bases and J lost 7, with 16 bases in between. This CDR3 has 16 residues. Germline CDR1 reads LGHNA; CDR2 reads YSLEER. CDR3 residues: CASSQDRPGNGNTIYF. The CDR3 DNA reads as TGCGCCAGCAGCCAAGATCGTCCAGGGAATGGGAACACCATATATTTT.

The V gene is TRBV7-2, the J gene TRBJ1-5, with 7 bases that match TRBD1. J was trimmed by 4 bases and V by 4 bases; bases with no gene match: 7. The CDR3 totals 15 residues. Germline-derived CDR1 and CDR2 are SGHTA and FQGNSA. The CDR3 here is CASSSDRVNNQPQHF. The CDR3 coding sequence is TGTGCCAGCAGCTCCGACAGGGTGAATAATCAGCCCCAGCATTTT.

The gene calls are TRBV7-6 and TRBJ2-7, with D maybe TRBD1 (6 bases). Germline CDR1 reads SGHVS; CDR2 reads FNYEAQ. This CDR3 region has 13 residues. V was cut by 2 bases and J by 1 base, with 6 bases left in between. The CDR3 reads CASSLRGSYEQYF. The CDR3, as DNA: TGTGCCAGCAGCTTAAGGGGGTCCTACGAGCAGTACTTC.

This clone was detected a few times. This rearrangement joins TRBV4-1 to TRBJ1-4; tentatively, D is TRBD1 (6 bases). Deletions cut 5 bases from V and 6 bases from J, with 13 bases between. There are 14 residues in the CDR3. CDR1 MGHRA and CDR2 YSYEKL come from the germline V gene. The DNA of the CDR3 is TGCGCCAGCAGCTCCACAGGGAACGATGAAAAACTGTTTTTT. Amino acids: CASSSTGNDEKLFF.

The rearrangement uses TRBV28 and TRBJ2-3; TRBD2 aligns across 8 bases. The CDR3 is made up of 13 amino acids. V was clipped by 1 base and J by 11 bases; unmatched bases: 5. From germline, CDR1 is MDHEN and CDR2 SYDVKM. The CDR3 sequence is CASSLSSGSGQYF. CDR3 DNA sequence: TGTGCCAGCAGTTTATCGAGCGGGAGCGGGCAGTATTTT.

The chain links TRBV5-1 to TRBJ2-5; 9 nucleotides match TRBD2. CDR3 length: 14 residues. Germline loops: CDR1 SGHRS, CDR2 YFSETQ. With V trimmed by 5 bases and J by 5 bases, 7 bases remained unmatched. The DNA for the CDR3 is TGCGCCAGCAGTACTAGCGGGTCTAGGGAGACCCAGTACTTC. Translated: CASSTSGSRETQYF.

J is TRBJ2-7 and V is TRBV19; 13 positions agree with TRBD2. The CDR3 loop spans 15 amino acids. The V segment lost 5 bases and the J segment 3 bases; nucleotides outside the gene matches: 4. Germline values: CDR1 LNHDA, CDR2 SQIVND (reference sequence). CDR3 bases: TGTGCCAGTAGTTTCAGACTAGCGGGAGGCTACGAGCAGTACTTC. As protein: CASSFRLAGGYEQYF.

The V gene is TRBV7-6, the J gene TRBJ2-5, with a weak D call TRBD1 (5 bases). V was trimmed by 3 bases and J by 7 bases, leaving 15 bases between them. The germline V gene has CDR1 SGHVS and CDR2 FNYEAQ. This CDR3 region has 14 residues. CDR3 in amino acids: CASSFEGAEGTQYF. The CDR3, as DNA: TGTGCCAGCAGCTTTGAAGGGGCAGAAGGGACCCAGTACTTC.